The clone carrying this T cell receptor beta chain turned up a few times. This entry is derived from a study of blood T cell repertoires in COVID-19. Clones were read by immunoSEQ multiplex PCR, and TCRdb kept only the in-frame ones, dropping some. The profile covers about 160,000 clones, with 86% appearing a single time and 4% taken by the ten largest. The germline V gene has CDR1 MNHEY and CDR2 SVGEGT. Unmatched junction bases numbered 7, after V lost 5 bases and J lost 6 bases. The CDR3 has 13 residues. Sequencing was carried out using peripheral blood. The sequence came from an older woman with acute or convalescent COVID-19. This sequence joins TRBV6-2 or TRBV6-3 and TRBJ2-7, with TRBD2 matching 7 bases. The CDR3 DNA follows: TGTGCCAGCAGTCTCGGACTAGACCTCGAGCAGTACTTC. It codes for CASSLGLDLEQYF.